This entry lists 5 T cell receptor beta chains sequenced from one sample in a study of T cells after yellow fever vaccination. MiXCR, applied by TCRdb to the 5' RACE reads, yields one record per CDR3 protein. The data show roughly 120,000 distinct CDR3 sequences, roughly 6.8% seen once. Sample: CD4+ T cells sorted from PBMCs, taken about 41 days after the first yellow fever vaccination. Receptors originate from a man between 18 and 29 years old who received the YFV17D yellow fever vaccine.

The count of this clonotype is one. This may be a read error, as it is one base from a much larger clone. V usage is TRBV5-1 and J usage is TRBJ1-4, with TRBD1 matching 10 bases. The CDR3 length is 16 residues. From germline, CDR1 is SGHRS and CDR2 YFSETQ. CDR3 region: CVSSAGTGDTNEKLFF. Written as DNA, the CDR3 is TGCGTCAGCAGCGCGGGGACAGGGGATACTAATGAAAAACTGTTTTTT.

A few counts support this clonotype. The chain couples TRBV10-3 to TRBJ2-3; 7 bases are a match to TRBD1. The ends lost 0 bases at V and 2 bases at J; junction bases unmatched: 17. This CDR3 is built from 20 residues. Per the germline V gene, CDR1 is ENHRY and CDR2 is SYGVKD. The CDR3 spells CAISESPSRRRQGLTDTQYF. The CDR3 coding sequence is TGTGCCATCAGTGAGTCGCCCTCTCGGCGGCGACAGGGCCTCACAGATACGCAGTATTTT.

The rearrangement uses TRBV5-1 and TRBJ2-7; D gene unclear. The germline V gene has CDR1 SGHRS and CDR2 YFSETQ. This CDR3 comprises 14 residues. With 4 bases removed from V and 0 bases from J, the gap between germline ends came to 11 bases. The DNA for the CDR3 is TGCGCCAGCAGCGGCCTCCCGGGCTCCTACGAGCAGTACTTC. It yields the protein CASSGLPGSYEQYF.

This clonotype was counted many times. The V gene is TRBV11-2, the J gene TRBJ2-5; D is perhaps TRBD2 (6 bases). This CDR3 is built from 13 residues. With 3 bases removed from V and 4 bases from J, the gap between germline ends came to 9 bases. Per germline, CDR1 SGHAT and CDR2 FQNNGV. The CDR3 nucleotides read TGTGCCAGCAGCTTTCAGGGAGGAGAGACCCAGTACTTC. It translates to CASSFQGGETQYF.

This clonotype appeared many times. The chain carries TRBV5-1 and TRBJ1-1, with D uncertain. The CDR3 is made up of 12 amino acids. Trimming took 5 bases from V and 1 from J, leaving 6 bases between them. Germline CDR1 and CDR2: SGHRS and YFSETQ. The chain's CDR3 is CASRPGNTEAFF. The CDR3 DNA sequence: TGCGCCAGCAGACCAGGGAACACTGAAGCTTTCTTT.